One sample yielded the 15 T cell receptor beta chains listed below, sequenced in a study of cytomegalovirus exposure and HLA in healthy donors. In the PCR, 60 Vbeta and 13 Jbeta primers were used. Clones were sequenced by immunoSEQ multiplex PCR, and TCRdb holds only the in-frame ones, with some missing. This repertoire shows some 200,000 clones, more than 75% found once; its top ten account for around 2.5%. Input material: PBMCs. The origin of the receptors is a woman aged 45 to 65 in good health and CMV-seropositive.

J is TRBJ2-7 and V is TRBV27; 14 nucleotides agree with TRBD2. The germline gives CDR1 MNHEY, CDR2 SMNVEV (reference sequence). The V segment lost 6 bases and the J segment 7 bases; nucleotides outside the gene matches: 20. The length of the CDR3 is 19 residues. CDR3 in DNA: TGTGCCAGCAGCCGTACTCCCCCCGGGACTAGCGGGGGAGCCGGGGAGCAGTACTTC. The encoded protein is CASSRTPPGTSGGAGEQYF.

The chain has TRBV5-1 and TRBJ1-3; D is undetermined. Germline lookup yields CDR1 SGHRS and CDR2 YFSETQ. V dropped 1 base and J dropped 2 bases, with 4 bases sitting between them. The CDR3 contains 13 residues. CDR3 residues: CASSLSAGNTIYF. Written as DNA, the CDR3 is TGCGCCAGCAGCTTGTCGGCTGGAAACACCATATATTTT. Full variable domain (missing parts from reference TRBV5-1 and TRBJ1-3): KAGVTQTPRYLIKTRGQQVTLSCSPISGHRSVSWYQQTPGQGLQFLFEYFSETQRNKGNFPGRFSGRQFSNSRSEMNVSTLELGDSALYLCASSLSAGNTIYFGEGSWLTVV.

The rearrangement uses TRBV20-1 and TRBJ2-5, with a possible D match to TRBD1 (5 bases). The CDR3 has 11 residues. The V end lost 4 bases, the J end lost 5 bases, and 8 bases lay between the germline ends. Germline V gives CDR1 DFQATT, CDR2 SNEGSKA (reference sequence). This CDR3 is CSANRLETQYF. The CDR3 bases are TGCAGTGCTAACAGGTTGGAGACCCAGTACTTC.

This chain uses TRBV4-1 with TRBJ2-5; D gene ambiguous. V dropped 1 base and J dropped 1 base, with 7 bases sitting between them. Germline assignment: CDR1 MGHRA and CDR2 YSYEKL. The CDR3 runs 14 residues. The chain's CDR3 is CASSQVRIQETQYF. CDR3 DNA: TGCGCCAGCAGCCAAGTGCGGATCCAAGAGACCCAGTACTTC.

The rearrangement joins TRBV6-5 to TRBJ1-3; D is unresolved. CDR1 and CDR2 (germline): MNHEY, SVGAGI. The CDR3 has 13 amino acids. V lost 5 bases, J lost 3 bases, and 8 bases lay in between. The CDR3 DNA reads as TGTGCCAGCAGTGGCCTTTTTGGAAACACCATATATTTT. This encodes CASSGLFGNTIYF.

The V gene is TRBV4-3, the J gene TRBJ1-6; D possibly corresponds to TRBD1 (6 bases). Germline CDR1 reads LGHNA; CDR2 reads YSLEER. Trimming left V 3 bases short and J 10 bases short, with 16 bases between. This CDR3 region has 15 residues. CDR3 in amino acids: CASSQLVGAGSPLHF. DNA for the CDR3: TGCGCCAGCAGCCAGTTAGTGGGGGCCGGGTCACCCCTCCACTTT.

The rearrangement uses TRBV6-5 and TRBJ1-6; TRBD1 aligns across 7 bases. The germline V gene has CDR1 MNHEY and CDR2 SVGAGI. V dropped 7 bases and J dropped 7; count of bases not matched to a gene: 10. This CDR3 has 15 amino acids. In DNA form, the CDR3 reads TGTGCCAGCACCGCCCGGGGGACAGCGAATTCACCCCTCCACTTT. It specifies CASTARGTANSPLHF.

This sequence joins TRBV2 and TRBJ2-3; 9 bases are a match to TRBD1. With V trimmed by 3 bases and J by 4 bases, 2 bases remained unmatched. The CDR3 has 14 amino acids. CDR1 and CDR2 from the germline V gene are SNHLY and FYNNEI. For the CDR3, the DNA is TGTGCCAGCAGTGAGGACAGGGGCGCAGATACGCAGTATTTT. The encoded protein is CASSEDRGADTQYF.

The CDR3 coding sequence is TGTGCCAGCAGTTACTTCCGTAGTGCAGCGGAAGCTTTCTTT. This sequence encodes CASSYFRSAAEAFF. The chain couples TRBV6-5 to TRBJ1-1; D gene ambiguous. The CDR3 spans 14 residues. Germline V CDR1 and CDR2: MNHEY, SVGAGI. V lost 1 base and J lost 8, with 14 bases in between.

The chain recombines TRBV19 with TRBJ2-3; 10 bases align to TRBD2. This CDR3 has 14 residues. CDR1 is LNHDA, CDR2 SQIVND, per germline (reference sequence). The V gene end was trimmed by 5 bases and the J gene end by 2 bases; junction bases not matched to a gene: 1. CDR3 DNA sequence: TGTGCCAGTAGTGGACTAGCGGACACAGATACGCAGTATTTT. Translated: CASSGLADTDTQYF.

This chain connects TRBV7-8 to TRBJ2-7; D not resolved. Trimming left V 1 base short and J 3 bases short, with 10 bases between. Germline CDR1 SGHVS, CDR2 FQNEAQ. There are 14 residues in the CDR3. The CDR3 DNA sequence: TGTGCCAGCAGCTTAGGGTATGCGAACTACGAGCAGTACTTC. Protein: CASSLGYANYEQYF.

V and J are TRBV9 and TRBJ2-1, with 7 bases identical to TRBD2. The V gene end was trimmed by 4 bases and the J gene end by 6 bases; junction bases not matched to a gene: 10. In germline, CDR1 is SGDLS, CDR2 YYNGEE. The CDR3 covers 15 residues. CDR3 bases: TGTGCCAGCAGCTTAACGCCGTGGGGGGGCAATGAGCAGTTCTTC. Protein sequence: CASSLTPWGGNEQFF.

The chain employs TRBV5-1 and TRBJ1-1; D may be TRBD1 (5 bases). The CDR3 consists of 16 residues. V was trimmed by 0 bases and J by 0 bases, leaving 12 bases between them. Germline V gene sequence: CDR1 SGHRS, CDR2 YFSETQ. Here the CDR3 DNA reads TGCGCCAGCAGCTTGGGACAGAGTGATATGAACACTGAAGCTTTCTTT. It translates to CASSLGQSDMNTEAFF.

This chain connects TRBV7-2 to TRBJ1-2; 8 bases map to TRBD1. Germline lookup yields CDR1 SGHTA and CDR2 FQGNSA. This CDR3 spans 15 amino acids. After removal of 5 bases from V and 5 bases from J, the junction contained 10 bases not matched to a gene. CDR3 loop: CASSTGQGGSYGYTF. The CDR3, as DNA: TGTGCCAGCAGCACCGGACAGGGAGGGTCTTATGGCTACACCTTC. Full variable domain (remainder filled in from reference TRBV7-2 and TRBJ1-2): GAGVSQSPSNKVTEKGKDVELRCDPISGHTALYWYRQSLGQGLEFLIYFQGNSAPDKSGLPSDRFSAERTGGSVSTLTIQRTQQEDSAVYLCASSTGQGGSYGYTFGSGTRLTVV.

This chain uses TRBV19 with TRBJ2-5, with TRBD2 matching over 7 bases. Germline lookup yields CDR1 LNHDA and CDR2 SQIVND (reference sequence). This CDR3 contains 15 residues. Unmatched junction bases numbered 11, after V lost 5 bases and J lost 5 bases. The CDR3 reads CASSEKAGTVETQYF. CDR3 bases: TGTGCCAGTAGTGAGAAAGCGGGGACGGTCGAGACCCAGTACTTC. Using reference TRBV19 and TRBJ2-5 for the parts outside the CDR3, the full variable domain is DGGITQSPKYLFRKEGQNVTLSCEQNLNHDAMYWYRQDPGQGLRLIYYSQIVNDFQKGDIAEGYSVSREKKESFPLTVTSAQKNPTAFYLCASSEKAGTVETQYFGPGTRLLVL.